The TCR beta chain described here comes from a study of molecular identifiers for immune sequencing clone quantification. In its sample, this clonotype was seen many times. The V end lost 1 base, the J end lost 4 bases, and 12 bases lay between the germline ends. The germline V gene encodes CDR1 SGHTA and CDR2 FQGNSA. This CDR3 has 15 residues. TCRdb used MiXCR to reprocess the PCR reads, holding one entry per CDR3 protein. The sample has about 300,000 distinct CDR3 sequences, 20% to 25% seen once; the top ten hold about 0.81%. Sequencing input: naive CD8+ T cells from blood, with Jurkat cell RNA spiked in. Subset of the sample: FACS-sorted CD8+CD4-CCR7+CD45RA+ naive T cells. The chain combines TRBV7-2 with TRBJ2-3, with a weak D call TRBD1 (6 bases). This TCR was recovered from a human donor in good health. Some libraries in this study had Jurkat cell RNA spiked in. CDR3 sequence: CASSLDQGFADTQYF. CDR3 coding DNA: TGTGCCAGCAGCTTAGATCAGGGGTTCGCAGATACGCAGTATTTT.